These 4 T cell receptor beta chains were all obtained from the same sample, sequenced in a study of shared clonotypes between healthy human individuals (TCRdb year 2020). CD8 naive samples consisted of CD45RO-negative cells that were positively selected for CCR7, yielding a CD45RA+CCR7+ population without TemRA cells. The library was prepared using the immunoSEQ multiplex PCR assay. The clones in this table, taken by TCRdb from immuneACCESS, are in-frame only. Not every clone is retained; where verified, under half of the shortfall comes from an unresolved V gene, and the cause of the rest is unknown. This sample gives fewer than 700,000 clones in total; roughly 95% of them show up just once. Approximately 0.12% of the sample comes from the top ten. The sequenced sample consisted of naive CD8+ T cells sorted from blood. The label giving this sample's cell subset or site can be read as: CD45RA+CCR7+. These receptors were obtained from a woman under 40 in good health.

This rearrangement joins TRBV19 to TRBJ1-2; D call uncertain. The CDR3 loop spans 14 amino acids. Germline CDR1 and CDR2: LNHDA and SQIVND (reference sequence). The ends were cut back, 3 bases at V and 4 bases at J, with 12 bases in the middle. The CDR3 region is CASSITEYLYGYTF. The CDR3 region has the DNA TGTGCCAGTAGTATCACCGAATATCTCTATGGCTACACCTTC. The complete variable domain, with remaining parts taken from reference TRBV19 and TRBJ1-2, reads DGGITQSPKYLFRKEGQNVTLSCEQNLNHDAMYWYRQDPGQGLRLIYYSQIVNDFQKGDIAEGYSVSREKKESFPLTVTSAQKNPTAFYLCASSITEYLYGYTFGSGTRLTVV.

The sample holds one count of this clone. The chain recombines TRBV9 with TRBJ2-1, with D maybe TRBD2 (6 bases). V dropped 4 bases and J dropped 4 bases, with 21 bases sitting between them. Germline values: CDR1 SGDLS, CDR2 YYNGEE. The CDR3 contains 17 residues. Here the CDR3 reads CASSSDVGGTPYNEQFF. The CDR3, as DNA: TGTGCCAGCAGCTCCGACGTAGGCGGGACTCCATACAATGAGCAGTTCTTC.

The chain couples TRBV29-1 to TRBJ2-1; possible D gene TRBD2, 5 bases. Germline V gene sequence: CDR1 SQVTM, CDR2 ANQGSEA. The CDR3 runs 15 residues. The V and J ends lost 3 bases and 0 bases respectively, with 12 bases between them. The CDR3 coding sequence is TGCAGCGTTGATGGGAATAGCGCCTCCTACAATGAGCAGTTCTTC. Amino acids: CSVDGNSASYNEQFF.

The chain joins TRBV10-3 to TRBJ1-5, with 7 bases lining up with TRBD1. The trim removed 8 bases at V and 3 bases at J, leaving 4 bases unmatched. This CDR3 has 13 residues. Germline loops: CDR1 ENHRY, CDR2 SYGVKD. The chain's CDR3 is CAIGTALNQPQHF. CDR3 coding DNA: TGTGCCATCGGGACAGCCCTCAATCAGCCCCAGCATTTT.